The 18 T cell receptor beta chains below all came from one sample that was sequenced in a study of blood T cell repertoires in COVID-19. Repertoires were generated with immunoSEQ multiplex PCR, while TCRdb's copy carries only in-frame clones and drops some. This table holds some 210,000 clones, 75% to 90% found once. Sequencing was performed on peripheral blood. These TCRs come from a man aged 55 to 69 who had recovered from COVID-19.

The J gene is TRBJ1-2, the V gene TRBV5-1; 8 bases map to TRBD1. The CDR3 is 15 amino acids. After removal of 0 bases from V and 2 bases from J, the junction contained 3 bases not matched to a gene. CDR1 SGHRS and CDR2 YFSETQ come from the germline V gene. CDR3 bases: TGCGCCAGCAGCTTGGTGGACAGGGTGAACTATGGCTACACCTTC. This encodes CASSLVDRVNYGYTF.

The CDR3 nucleotides are TGCAGTGCTCTGGGACAGTACCAGCATTTT. Translating gives CSALGQYQHF. The J gene is TRBJ1-5, the V gene TRBV20-1; 7 bases align to TRBD1. The length of the CDR3 is 10 residues. Losses at the gene ends were 5 bases for V and 12 bases for J; bases not matched to a gene: 4. In germline, CDR1 is DFQATT, CDR2 SNEGSKA (reference sequence).

The V gene is TRBV5-4, the J gene TRBJ2-2, with D possibly matching TRBD1 (5 bases). This CDR3 comprises 15 residues. The ends were cut back, 2 bases at V and 0 bases at J, with 8 bases in the middle. CDR1 and CDR2 (germline): SGHNT, YYREEE (reference sequence). The CDR3 spells CASSFARANTGELFF. Written as DNA, the CDR3 is TGTGCCAGCAGCTTTGCCAGGGCGAACACCGGGGAGCTGTTTTTT.

The genes are TRBV4-1 and TRBJ2-7, with D perhaps matching TRBD2 (5 bases). The CDR3 sequence is 15 residues long. The germline CDR1 and CDR2 sequences are MGHRA and YSYEKL. V lost 0 bases and J 4 bases, leaving 13 bases between the germline ends. The DNA of the CDR3 is TGCGCCAGCAGCCAAGATCGCGAGGGTACGTACGAGCAGTACTTC. Translating gives CASSQDREGTYEQYF.

The rearrangement links TRBV2 to TRBJ2-5; D is ambiguous. Germline V gene sequence: CDR1 SNHLY, CDR2 FYNNEI. V lost 4 bases and J 3 bases, leaving 9 bases between the germline ends. CDR3 length equals 13 residues. DNA of the CDR3: TGTGCCAGCAGTGTTGTGCGTAAAGAGACCCAGTACTTC. Amino acids: CASSVVRKETQYF.

The V call is TRBV19, the J call TRBJ1-4, with no clear D. The CDR3 has 15 residues. The V end lost 3 bases, the J end lost 4 bases, and 12 bases lay between the germline ends. Germline CDR1 reads LNHDA; CDR2 reads SQIVND (reference sequence). The CDR3 nucleotides read TGTGCCAGTAGTATCGGGAGACGGATTAATGAAAAACTGTTTTTT. It yields the protein CASSIGRRINEKLFF. The full variable domain, completed using reference TRBV19 and TRBJ1-4, is DGGITQSPKYLFRKEGQNVTLSCEQNLNHDAMYWYRQDPGQGLRLIYYSQIVNDFQKGDIAEGYSVSREKKESFPLTVTSAQKNPTAFYLCASSIGRRINEKLFFGSGTQLSVL.

The J gene is TRBJ1-6, the V gene TRBV9; D is uncertain. The CDR3 is made up of 14 amino acids. The germline V gene encodes CDR1 SGDLS and CDR2 YYNGEE. V lost 2 bases and J lost 7, with 10 bases in between. The chain's CDR3 is CASSVEGENSPLHF. For the CDR3, the DNA is TGTGCCAGCAGCGTTGAGGGTGAGAATTCACCCCTCCACTTT.

The J gene is TRBJ1-5, the V gene TRBV6-5, with D perhaps matching TRBD1 (5 bases). Germline values: CDR1 MNHEY, CDR2 SVGAGI. The CDR3 has 14 amino acids. V lost 6 bases and J lost 4, with 13 bases in between. The CDR3 bases are TGTGCCAGCAGGTCACAGGTTGAGAATCAGCCCCAGCATTTT. Translated, it gives CASRSQVENQPQHF.

J is TRBJ2-7 and V is TRBV7-2; D perhaps matches TRBD2 (6 bases). CDR1 SGHTA and CDR2 FQGNSA come from the germline V gene. Deletions cut 4 bases from V and 4 bases from J, with 14 bases between. CDR3 length: 14 residues. CDR3 coding DNA: TGTGCCAGCAGCTGGACGGTCGGGGGATACGAGCAGTACTTC. As protein: CASSWTVGGYEQYF.

This clone was found a few times. The V and J genes are TRBV4-3 and TRBJ1-6, with 9 positions matching TRBD1. CDR3 size: 15 residues. V was pared by 3 bases and J by 7 bases, with 4 bases of the junction left unmatched. Germline values: CDR1 LGHNA, CDR2 YSLEER. CDR3: CASSQDRGTNSPLHF. DNA for the CDR3: TGCGCCAGCAGCCAGGACAGGGGAACGAATTCACCCCTCCACTTT.

The chain is built from TRBV4-2 and TRBJ1-6; D is unresolved. Germline values: CDR1 LGHNA, CDR2 YNFKEQ. Trimming removed 1 base from V and 8 bases from J, with 6 bases in between. CDR3 length: 13 amino acids. The CDR3 spells CASSQGADSPLHF. For the CDR3, the DNA is TGTGCCAGCAGCCAAGGGGCAGATTCACCCCTCCACTTT.

The rearrangement links TRBV3-1 (or the pseudogene TRBV3-2) to TRBJ2-5; 9 nucleotides align to TRBD2. With 4 bases clipped from V and 4 bases from J, the junction kept 13 bases outside the gene matches. Looked up from germline, CDR1 is LGHDT and CDR2 is YNNKEL (reference sequence). This CDR3 spans 17 amino acids. The CDR3 DNA is TGTGCCAGCAGCCTCCGAGTTGGCGGGAGGGCCGGAGAGACCCAGTACTTC. It specifies CASSLRVGGRAGETQYF.

The V and J genes are TRBV5-6 and TRBJ2-1; D is undetermined. CDR3 size: 15 residues. Trimming pared 0 bases from V and 12 bases from J, leaving 19 bases between. Per the germline V gene, CDR1 is SGHDT and CDR2 is YYEEEE. For the CDR3, the DNA is TGTGCCAGCAGCTTGGAAGAGGCCCGCGTAAGGAGGCAGTTCTTC. It yields the protein CASSLEEARVRRQFF.

The rearrangement joins TRBV9 to TRBJ2-5; a possible D gene is TRBD1 (6 bases). CDR3 size: 15 residues. Germline CDR1 reads SGDLS; CDR2 reads YYNGEE. Trimming pared 3 bases from V and 5 bases from J, leaving 17 bases between. CDR3 DNA sequence: TGTGCCAGCAGCGCCGGACAGTCGAGGGGGGAGACCCAGTACTTC. Residues: CASSAGQSRGETQYF.

The chain employs TRBV3-1 (or the pseudogene TRBV3-2) and TRBJ1-6, with 7 bases identical to TRBD1. Losses at the gene ends were 1 base for V and 0 bases for J; bases not matched to a gene: 6. Germline V gives CDR1 LGHDT, CDR2 YNNKEL (reference sequence). The CDR3 has 18 amino acids. Here the CDR3 reads CASSQAMTGSSYNSPLHF. The CDR3 coding sequence is TGTGCCAGCAGCCAAGCAATGACAGGGAGCTCCTATAATTCACCCCTCCACTTT.

The chain links TRBV15 to TRBJ2-1, with D perhaps TRBD2 (6 bases). V lost 1 base to trimming and J lost 2 bases, with 15 bases between them. Per germline, CDR1 LNHNV and CDR2 YYDKDF (reference sequence). The CDR3 is made up of 17 amino acids. CDR3 sequence reads: CATSRGPGLETYNEQFF. The CDR3 region has the DNA TGTGCCACCAGCAGAGGCCCGGGACTCGAGACCTACAATGAGCAGTTCTTC.

This sequence joins TRBV19 and TRBJ2-7, with D possibly matching TRBD2 (6 bases). The CDR3 extends over 14 amino acids. Trimming pared 4 bases from V and 2 bases from J, leaving 12 bases between. CDR1 and CDR2 from the germline V gene are LNHDA and SQIVND (reference sequence). CDR3 DNA: TGTGCCAGTAGTAGAGGACGGGAGACCTACGAGCAGTACTTC. Its translation: CASSRGRETYEQYF.

As to this clone: Because the CDR3's place on the DNA is in doubt, the DNA is left out and the CDR3 is given as listed by TCRdb. The rearrangement uses TRBV5-1 and TRBJ1-1; the table assigns TRBD1, which was not confirmed against the DNA. In germline, CDR1 is SGHRS, CDR2 YFSETQ. With termini counted, the CDR3 has 14 amino acids. This CDR3 is CASSFGQGRTEAFF.